This T cell receptor (beta chain) was captured by sequencing in a study of vaccination and CD4 T cells after COVID-19. On the study more broadly: Cultures acting as controls obtained a CEFX pool, an HIV-1 Nef pool, or no peptide.

The Oncomine TCR Beta short-read assay was applied to DNA of cultured CD4+ T cells. TCRdb itself ran the PCR reads through MiXCR, one entry per CDR3 protein. The data contain roughly 20,000 distinct CDR3 sequences, roughly 29% of them singletons. With regard to this clonotype: The target antigen is unknown.

The CDR3 spans 14 residues. Germline CDR1 reads MNHEY; CDR2 reads SVGEGT. Trimming took off 9 bases at V and 6 bases at J, with 18 bases between the two ends. Described treatment: approximately nine-day PBMC culture with coronavirus spike peptide pools or control peptides (ViraFEST assay). Each of days 3 and 7 saw half the medium replaced by fresh IL-2 medium. Sequencing used cultured CD4+ T cells from blood. The genes are TRBV6-2 or TRBV6-3 and TRBJ2-1, with D perhaps TRBD2 (6 bases). This clonotype was sampled from a human donor with COVID-19. The CDR3: CARHRDFYANEQFF. Here the CDR3 DNA reads TGTGCCAGACACCGGGACTTCTACGCCAATGAGCAGTTCTTC.